This T cell receptor (beta chain) was sequenced for a study of CD8 T cells in Susac syndrome. Study overall: When blood was drawn, patients with Susac syndrome were on intravenous immunoglobulin alone, on corticosteroids, or therapy-naive.

TCR beta sequencing covered blood CD8+ and CD4+ T cells. With random hexamers, reverse transcription was performed on about 0.5 to 1 ug of RNA. Across 54 Vbeta and 13 Jbeta, TCR beta CDR3 was amplified with immunoSEQ multiplex PCR. TCRdb analysed the immunoSEQ multiplex PCR reads with MiXCR anew, one entry per CDR3 protein. This sample has about 140,000 distinct CDR3 sequences, with more than 85% found just once. This clonotype was seen once. The antigen remains unidentified. CDR1 and CDR2 from the germline V gene are ENHRY and SYGVKD. V lost 4 bases, J lost 3 bases, and 10 bases lay in between. The CDR3 loop spans 13 amino acids. Points from the study as a whole: The TCR sequencing and HLA analysis in the study involved a relatively small number of individuals, as the study acknowledged.

The origin of this receptor is a human donor with Susac syndrome. The genes are TRBV10-3 and TRBJ2-7; possibly TRBD1 for D (6 bases). The sample comprised CD4+ T cells from PBMCs. The CDR3 DNA sequence: TGTGCCATCAGTGGCGACAGGAGCTACGAGCAGTACTTC. Translated, it gives CAISGDRSYEQYF.